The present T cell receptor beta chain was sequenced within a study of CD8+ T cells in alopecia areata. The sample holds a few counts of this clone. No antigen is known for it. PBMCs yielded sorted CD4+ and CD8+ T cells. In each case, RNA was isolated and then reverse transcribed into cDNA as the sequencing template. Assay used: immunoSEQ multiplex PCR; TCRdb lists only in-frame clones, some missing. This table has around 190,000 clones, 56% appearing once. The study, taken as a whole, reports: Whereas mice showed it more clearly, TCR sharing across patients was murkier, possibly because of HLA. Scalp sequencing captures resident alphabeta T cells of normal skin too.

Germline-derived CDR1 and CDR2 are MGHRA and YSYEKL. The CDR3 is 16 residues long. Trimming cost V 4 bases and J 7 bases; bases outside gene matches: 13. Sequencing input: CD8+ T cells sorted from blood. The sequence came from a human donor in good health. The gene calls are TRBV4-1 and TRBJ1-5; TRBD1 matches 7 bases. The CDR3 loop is CASSLTSEGAYQPQHF. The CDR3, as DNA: TGCGCCAGCAGCCTTACCTCGGAGGGGGCATACCAGCCCCAGCATTTT.